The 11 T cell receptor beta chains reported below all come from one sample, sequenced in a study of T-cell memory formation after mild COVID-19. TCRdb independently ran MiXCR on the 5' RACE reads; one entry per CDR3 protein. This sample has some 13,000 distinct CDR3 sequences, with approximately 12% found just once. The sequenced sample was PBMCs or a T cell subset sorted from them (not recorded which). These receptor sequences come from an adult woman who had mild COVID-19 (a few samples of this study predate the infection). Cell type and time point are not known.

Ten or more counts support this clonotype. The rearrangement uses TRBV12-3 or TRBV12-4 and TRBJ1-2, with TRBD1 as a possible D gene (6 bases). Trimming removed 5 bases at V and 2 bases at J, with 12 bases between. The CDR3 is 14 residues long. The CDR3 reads CASSEDTGNYGYTF. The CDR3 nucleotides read TGTGCCAGCAGTGAAGATACAGGGAACTATGGCTACACCTTC.

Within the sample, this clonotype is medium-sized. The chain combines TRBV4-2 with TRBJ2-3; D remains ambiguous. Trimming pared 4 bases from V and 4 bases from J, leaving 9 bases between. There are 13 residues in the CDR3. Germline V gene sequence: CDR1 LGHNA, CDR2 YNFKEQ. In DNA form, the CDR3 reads TGTGCCAGCAGCCCCCACCGGGCAGATACGCAGTATTTT. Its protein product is CASSPHRADTQYF.

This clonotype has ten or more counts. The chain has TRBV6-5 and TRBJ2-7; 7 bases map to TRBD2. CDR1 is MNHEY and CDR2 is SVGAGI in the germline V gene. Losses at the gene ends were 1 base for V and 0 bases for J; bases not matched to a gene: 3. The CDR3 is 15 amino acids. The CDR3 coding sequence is TGTGCCAGCAGTTACTGGCGCGGGAGCTCCTACGAGCAGTACTTC. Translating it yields CASSYWRGSSYEQYF.

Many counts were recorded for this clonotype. The CDR3 sequence: CASSRDSGSGTDTQYF. The CDR3 DNA follows: TGTGCCAGCAGCCGTGATAGCGGGAGTGGCACAGATACGCAGTATTTT. This sequence joins TRBV3-1 and TRBJ2-3, with TRBD2 matching over 9 bases. Trimming cost V 4 bases and J 1 base; bases outside gene matches: 6. CDR1 is LGHDT and CDR2 is YNNKEL in the germline V gene (reference sequence). This CDR3 has 16 residues.

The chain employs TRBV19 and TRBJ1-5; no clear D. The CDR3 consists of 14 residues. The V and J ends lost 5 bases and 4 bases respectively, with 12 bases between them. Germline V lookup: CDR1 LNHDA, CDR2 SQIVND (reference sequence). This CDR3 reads CASSFQGLNQPQHF. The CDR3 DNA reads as TGTGCCAGTAGTTTCCAAGGGTTGAATCAGCCCCAGCATTTT.

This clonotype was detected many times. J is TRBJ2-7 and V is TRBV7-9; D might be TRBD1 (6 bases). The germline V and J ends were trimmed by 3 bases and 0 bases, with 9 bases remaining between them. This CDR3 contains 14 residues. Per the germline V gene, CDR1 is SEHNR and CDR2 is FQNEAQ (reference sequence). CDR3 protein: CASSFLDSSYEQYF. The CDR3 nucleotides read TGTGCCAGCAGCTTTCTGGACAGCTCCTACGAGCAGTACTTC.

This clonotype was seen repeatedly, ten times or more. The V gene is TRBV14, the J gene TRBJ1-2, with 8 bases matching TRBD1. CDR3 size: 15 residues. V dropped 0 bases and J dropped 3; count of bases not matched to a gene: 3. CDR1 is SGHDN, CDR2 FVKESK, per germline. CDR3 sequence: CASSQDPRGHYGYTF. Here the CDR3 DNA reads TGTGCCAGCAGCCAAGATCCCAGGGGGCACTATGGCTACACCTTC. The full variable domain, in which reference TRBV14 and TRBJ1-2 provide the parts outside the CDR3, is EAGVTQFPSHSVIEKGQTVTLRCDPISGHDNLYWYRRVMGKEIKFLLHFVKESKQDESGMPNNRFLAERTGGTYSTLKVQPAELEDSGVYFCASSQDPRGHYGYTFGSGTRLTVV.

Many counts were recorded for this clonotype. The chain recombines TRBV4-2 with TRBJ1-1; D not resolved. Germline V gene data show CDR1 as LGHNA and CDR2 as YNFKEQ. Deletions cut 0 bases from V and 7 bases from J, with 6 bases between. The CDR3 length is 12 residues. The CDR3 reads CASSQDQFEAFF. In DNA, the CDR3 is TGTGCCAGCAGCCAAGACCAATTTGAAGCTTTCTTT.

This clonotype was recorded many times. CDR3 nucleotide sequence: TGCGCCAGCCGCGGACCGGGACAGGGTACAGATACGCAGTATTTT. This codes for CASRGPGQGTDTQYF. This chain uses TRBV5-1 with TRBJ2-3; 9 bases align to TRBD1. The V gene's germline CDR1 is SGHRS and CDR2 YFSETQ. This CDR3 is 15 amino acids long. Trimming took 7 bases from V and 3 from J; bases not matched to a gene: 9.

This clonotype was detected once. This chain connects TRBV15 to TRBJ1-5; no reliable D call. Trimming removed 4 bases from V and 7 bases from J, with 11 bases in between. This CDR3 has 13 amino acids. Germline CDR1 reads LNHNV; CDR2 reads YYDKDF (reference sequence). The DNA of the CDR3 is TGTGCCACCAGCACCGCGGGTTACCAGCCCCAGCATTTT. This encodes CATSTAGYQPQHF.

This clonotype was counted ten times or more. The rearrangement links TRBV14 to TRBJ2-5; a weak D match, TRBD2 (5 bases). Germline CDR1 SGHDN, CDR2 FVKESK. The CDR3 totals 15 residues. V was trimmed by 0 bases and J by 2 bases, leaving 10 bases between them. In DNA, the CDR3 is TGTGCCAGCAGCCAAGATAGGACTTTACAAGAGACCCAGTACTTC. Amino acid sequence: CASSQDRTLQETQYF. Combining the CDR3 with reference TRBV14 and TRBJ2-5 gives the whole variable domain EAGVTQFPSHSVIEKGQTVTLRCDPISGHDNLYWYRRVMGKEIKFLLHFVKESKQDESGMPNNRFLAERTGGTYSTLKVQPAELEDSGVYFCASSQDRTLQETQYFGPGTRLLVL.